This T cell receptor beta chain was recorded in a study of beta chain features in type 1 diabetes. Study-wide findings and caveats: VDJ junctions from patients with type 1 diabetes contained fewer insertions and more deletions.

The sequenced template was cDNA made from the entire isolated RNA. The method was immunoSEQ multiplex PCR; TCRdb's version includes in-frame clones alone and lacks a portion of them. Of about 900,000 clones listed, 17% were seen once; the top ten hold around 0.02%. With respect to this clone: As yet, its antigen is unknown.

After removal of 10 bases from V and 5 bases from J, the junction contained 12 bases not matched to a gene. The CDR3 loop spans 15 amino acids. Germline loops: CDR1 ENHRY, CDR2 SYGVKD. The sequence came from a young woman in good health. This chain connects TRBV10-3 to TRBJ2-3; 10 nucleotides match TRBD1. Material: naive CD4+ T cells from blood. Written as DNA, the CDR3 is TGTGCCAGCAGCCGCGACAGGGGGCGCGTAGATACGCAGTATTTT. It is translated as CASSRDRGRVDTQYF.